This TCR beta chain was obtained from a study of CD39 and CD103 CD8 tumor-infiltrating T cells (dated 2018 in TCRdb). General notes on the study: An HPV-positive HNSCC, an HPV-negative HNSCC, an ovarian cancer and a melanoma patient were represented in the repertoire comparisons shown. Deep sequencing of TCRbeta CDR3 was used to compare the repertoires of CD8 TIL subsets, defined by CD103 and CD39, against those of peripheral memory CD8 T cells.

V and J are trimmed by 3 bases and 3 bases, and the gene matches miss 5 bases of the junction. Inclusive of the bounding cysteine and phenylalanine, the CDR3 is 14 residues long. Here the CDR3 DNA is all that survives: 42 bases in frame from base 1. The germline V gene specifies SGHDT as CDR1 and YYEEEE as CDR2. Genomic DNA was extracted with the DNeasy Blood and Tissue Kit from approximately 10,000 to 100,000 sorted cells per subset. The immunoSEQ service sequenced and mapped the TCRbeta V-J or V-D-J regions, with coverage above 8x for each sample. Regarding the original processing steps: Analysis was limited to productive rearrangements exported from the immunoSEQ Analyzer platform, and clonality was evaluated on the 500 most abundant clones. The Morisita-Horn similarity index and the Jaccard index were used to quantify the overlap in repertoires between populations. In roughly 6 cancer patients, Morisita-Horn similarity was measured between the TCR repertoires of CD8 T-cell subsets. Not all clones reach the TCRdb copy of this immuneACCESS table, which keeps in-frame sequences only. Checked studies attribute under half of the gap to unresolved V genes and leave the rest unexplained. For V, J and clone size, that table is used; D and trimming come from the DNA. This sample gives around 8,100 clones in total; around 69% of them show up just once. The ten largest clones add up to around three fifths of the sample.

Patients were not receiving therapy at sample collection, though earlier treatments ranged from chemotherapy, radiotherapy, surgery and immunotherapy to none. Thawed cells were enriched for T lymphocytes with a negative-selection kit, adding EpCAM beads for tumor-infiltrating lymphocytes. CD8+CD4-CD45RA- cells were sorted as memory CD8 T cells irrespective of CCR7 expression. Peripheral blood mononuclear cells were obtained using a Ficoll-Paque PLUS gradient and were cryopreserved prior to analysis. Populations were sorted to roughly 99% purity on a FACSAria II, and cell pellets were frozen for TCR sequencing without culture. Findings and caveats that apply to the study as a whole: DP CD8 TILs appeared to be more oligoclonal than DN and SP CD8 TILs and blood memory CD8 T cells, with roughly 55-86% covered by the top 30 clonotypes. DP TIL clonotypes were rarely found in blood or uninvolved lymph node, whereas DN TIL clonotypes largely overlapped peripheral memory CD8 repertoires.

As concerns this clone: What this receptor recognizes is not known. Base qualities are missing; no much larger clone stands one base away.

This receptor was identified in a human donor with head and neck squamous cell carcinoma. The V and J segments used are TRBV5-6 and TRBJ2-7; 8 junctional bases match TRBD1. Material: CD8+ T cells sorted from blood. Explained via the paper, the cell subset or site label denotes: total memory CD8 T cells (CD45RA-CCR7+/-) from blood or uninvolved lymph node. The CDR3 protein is CASSWGTGSYEQYF. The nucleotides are TGTGCCAGCAGCTGGGGGACAGGTAGCTACGAGCAGTACTTC.